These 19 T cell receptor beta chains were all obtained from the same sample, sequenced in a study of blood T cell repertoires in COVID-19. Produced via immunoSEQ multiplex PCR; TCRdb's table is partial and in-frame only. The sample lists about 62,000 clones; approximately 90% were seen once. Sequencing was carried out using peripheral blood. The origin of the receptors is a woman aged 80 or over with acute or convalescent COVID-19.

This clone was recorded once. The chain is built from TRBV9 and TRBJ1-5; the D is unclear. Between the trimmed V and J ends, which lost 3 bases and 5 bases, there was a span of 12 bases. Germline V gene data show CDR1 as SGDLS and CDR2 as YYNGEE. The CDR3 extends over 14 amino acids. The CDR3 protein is CASSGAIEDQPQHF. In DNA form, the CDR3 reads TGTGCCAGCAGCGGGGCCATTGAAGATCAGCCCCAGCATTTT.

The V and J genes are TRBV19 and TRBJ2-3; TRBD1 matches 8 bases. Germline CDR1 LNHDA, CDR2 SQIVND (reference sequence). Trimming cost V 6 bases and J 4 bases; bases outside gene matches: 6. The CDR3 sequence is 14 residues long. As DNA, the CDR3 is TGTGCCAGTAGCCCCGGACAGGGCGCAGATACGCAGTATTTT. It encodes CASSPGQGADTQYF.

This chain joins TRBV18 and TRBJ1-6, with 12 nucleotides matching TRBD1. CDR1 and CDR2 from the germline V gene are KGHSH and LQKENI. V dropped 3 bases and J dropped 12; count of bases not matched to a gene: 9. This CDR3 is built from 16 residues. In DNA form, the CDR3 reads TGTGCCAGCTCACCTCCAGCTGGGACAGGGGGCATACCCCTCCACTTT. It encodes CASSPPAGTGGIPLHF.

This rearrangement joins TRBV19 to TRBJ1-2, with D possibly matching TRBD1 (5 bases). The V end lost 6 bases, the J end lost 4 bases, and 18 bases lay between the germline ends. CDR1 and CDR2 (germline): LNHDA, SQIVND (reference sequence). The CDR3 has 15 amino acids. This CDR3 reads CASRGGTAGVYGYTF. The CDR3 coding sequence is TGTGCCAGTAGGGGGGGGACGGCCGGAGTCTATGGCTACACCTTC.

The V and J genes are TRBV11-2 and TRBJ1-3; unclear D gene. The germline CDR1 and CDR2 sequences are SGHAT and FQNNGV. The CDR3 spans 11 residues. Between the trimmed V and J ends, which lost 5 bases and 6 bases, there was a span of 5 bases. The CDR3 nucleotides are TGTGCCAGCAGCCCACAAAACACCATATATTTT. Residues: CASSPQNTIYF.

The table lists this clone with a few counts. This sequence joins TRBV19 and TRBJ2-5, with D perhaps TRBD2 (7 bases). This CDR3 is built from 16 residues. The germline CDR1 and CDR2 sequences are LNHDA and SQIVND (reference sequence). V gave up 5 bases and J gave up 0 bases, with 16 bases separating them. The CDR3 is CASSRRGASYQETQYF. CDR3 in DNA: TGTGCCAGTAGTCGACGGGGGGCTTCGTACCAAGAGACCCAGTACTTC.

CDR3 DNA sequence: TGCGCCAGCAGCTTAGCGGCAAAGGGAGATACGCAGTATTTT. Translated: CASSLAAKGDTQYF. This chain uses TRBV5-1 with TRBJ2-3; D is possibly TRBD2 (5 bases). Germline CDR1 SGHRS, CDR2 YFSETQ. V lost 2 bases and J 5 bases, leaving 12 bases between the germline ends. This CDR3 spans 14 amino acids.

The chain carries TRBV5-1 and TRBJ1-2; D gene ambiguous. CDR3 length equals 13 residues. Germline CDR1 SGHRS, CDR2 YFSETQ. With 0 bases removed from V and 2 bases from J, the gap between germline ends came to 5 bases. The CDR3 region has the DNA TGCGCCAGCAGCTTGGCCAGGAACTATGGCTACACCTTC. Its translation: CASSLARNYGYTF.

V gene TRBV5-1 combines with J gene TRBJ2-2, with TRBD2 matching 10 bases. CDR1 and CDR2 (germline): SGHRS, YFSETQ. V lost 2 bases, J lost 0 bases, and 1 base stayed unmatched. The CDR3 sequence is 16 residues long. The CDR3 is CASSLLAGTNTGELFF. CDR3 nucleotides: TGCGCCAGCAGCTTACTAGCGGGGACGAACACCGGGGAGCTGTTTTTT.

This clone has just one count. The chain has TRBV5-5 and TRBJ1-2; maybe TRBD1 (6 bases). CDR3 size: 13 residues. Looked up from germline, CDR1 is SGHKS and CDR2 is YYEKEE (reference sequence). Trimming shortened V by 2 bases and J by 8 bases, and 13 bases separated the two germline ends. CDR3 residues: CASSFEGEGGYTF. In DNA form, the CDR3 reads TGTGCCAGCAGCTTTGAGGGGGAAGGCGGCTACACCTTC. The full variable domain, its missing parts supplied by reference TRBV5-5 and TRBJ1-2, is DAGVTQSPTHLIKTRGQQVTLRCSPISGHKSVSWYQQVLGQGPQFIFQYYEKEERGRGNFPDRFSARQFPNYSSELNVNALLLGDSALYLCASSFEGEGGYTFGSGTRLTVV.

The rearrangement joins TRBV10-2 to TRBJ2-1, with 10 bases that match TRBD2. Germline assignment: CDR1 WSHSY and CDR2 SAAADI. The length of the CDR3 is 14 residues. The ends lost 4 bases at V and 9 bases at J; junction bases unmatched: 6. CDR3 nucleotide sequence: TGCGCCAGCAGTGGGAGCGGGGGGGCATCTGAGCAGTTCTTC. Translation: CASSGSGGASEQFF.

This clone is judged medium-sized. The CDR3: CASSRQPDNTEAFF. In DNA, the CDR3 is TGTGCCAGCAGTAGACAACCGGATAACACTGAAGCTTTCTTT. This chain uses TRBV6-4 with TRBJ1-1; D gene ambiguous. The CDR3 is 14 amino acids. CDR1 and CDR2 (germline): MRHNA, SNTAGT. Trimming removed 5 bases at V and 2 bases at J, with 12 bases between.

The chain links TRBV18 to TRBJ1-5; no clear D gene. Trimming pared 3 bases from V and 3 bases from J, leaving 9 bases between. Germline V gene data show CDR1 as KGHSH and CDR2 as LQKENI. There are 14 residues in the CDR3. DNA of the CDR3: TGTGCCAGCTCACCCTCAGGTTCCAATCAGCCCCAGCATTTT. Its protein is CASSPSGSNQPQHF.

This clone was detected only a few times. CDR3 sequence: CASSLRDTGYNEQFF. In nucleotides, the CDR3 is TGTGCCAGCAGTCTGAGGGACACCGGCTACAATGAGCAGTTCTTC. The chain couples TRBV7-9 to TRBJ2-1, with D maybe TRBD1 (6 bases). The CDR3 runs 15 residues. Per the germline V gene, CDR1 is SEHNR and CDR2 is FQNEAQ (reference sequence). Trimming took 6 bases from V and 3 from J, leaving 15 bases between them. The full variable domain, its missing parts supplied by reference TRBV7-9 and TRBJ2-1, is DTGVSQNPRHKITKRGQNVTFRCDPISEHNRLYWYRQTLGQGPEFLTYFQNEAQLEKSRLLSDRFSAERPKGSFSTLEIQRTEQGDSAMYLCASSLRDTGYNEQFFGPGTRLTVL.

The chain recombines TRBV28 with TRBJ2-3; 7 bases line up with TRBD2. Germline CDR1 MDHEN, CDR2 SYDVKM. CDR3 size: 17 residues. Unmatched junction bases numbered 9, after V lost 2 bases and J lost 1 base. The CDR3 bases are TGTGCCAGCAGTTTACTGAGGGCGGGAGTGGGCACAGATACGCAGTATTTT. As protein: CASSLLRAGVGTDTQYF.

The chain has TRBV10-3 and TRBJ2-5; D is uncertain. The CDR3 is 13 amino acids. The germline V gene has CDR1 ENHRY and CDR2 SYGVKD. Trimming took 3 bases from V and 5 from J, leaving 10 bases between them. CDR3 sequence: CAISEQLSETQYF. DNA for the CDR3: TGTGCCATCAGTGAACAGTTGTCCGAGACCCAGTACTTC.

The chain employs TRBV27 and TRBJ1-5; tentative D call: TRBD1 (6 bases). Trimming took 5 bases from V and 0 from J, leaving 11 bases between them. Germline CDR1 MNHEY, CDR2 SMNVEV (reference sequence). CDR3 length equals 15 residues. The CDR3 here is CASSIGQYSNQPQHF. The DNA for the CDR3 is TGTGCCAGCAGTATAGGACAGTATAGCAATCAGCCCCAGCATTTT.

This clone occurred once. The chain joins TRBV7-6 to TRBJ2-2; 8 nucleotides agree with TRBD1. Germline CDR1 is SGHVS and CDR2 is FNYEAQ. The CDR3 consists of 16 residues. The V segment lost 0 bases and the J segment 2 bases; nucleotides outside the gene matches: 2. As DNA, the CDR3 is TGTGCCAGCAGCTTAGCGCCAGGGGGCAACACCGGGGAGCTGTTTTTT. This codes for CASSLAPGGNTGELFF. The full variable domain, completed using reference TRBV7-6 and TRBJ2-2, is GAGVSQSPRYKVTKRGQDVALRCDPISGHVSLYWYRQALGQGPEFLTYFNYEAQQDKSGLPNDRFSAERPEGSISTLTIQRTEQRDSAMYRCASSLAPGGNTGELFFGEGSRLTVL.

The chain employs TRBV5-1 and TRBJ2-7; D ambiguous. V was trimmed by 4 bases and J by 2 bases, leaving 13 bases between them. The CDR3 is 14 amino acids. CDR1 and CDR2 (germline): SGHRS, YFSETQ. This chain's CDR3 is CASSLSSLPYEQYF. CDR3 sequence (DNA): TGCGCCAGCAGCCTCTCGAGCCTTCCCTACGAGCAGTACTTC.